The 15 T cell receptor beta chains listed next were all sequenced from one sample in a study of T cell responses to AZD1222 COVID-19 vaccine. The method was immunoSEQ multiplex PCR; TCRdb's version includes in-frame clones alone and lacks a portion of them. The sample lists 150,000 to 200,000 clones; 85% to 95% were seen once. Specimen: peripheral blood, collected 28 days after the second dose of the MenACWY control vaccine. These receptor sequences come from an adult who received the MenACWY meningococcal vaccine as a control.

This clone was recorded only once. V gene TRBV19 combines with J gene TRBJ2-3, with D possibly being TRBD2 (5 bases). V shed 1 base and J shed 1 base, with 15 bases lying between them. The CDR3 spans 17 residues. Germline CDR1 reads LNHDA; CDR2 reads SQIVND (reference sequence). The CDR3 protein is CASSIGGSGWGTDTQYF. CDR3 DNA sequence: TGTGCCAGTAGTATAGGTGGCAGCGGTTGGGGCACAGATACGCAGTATTTT.

The rearrangement joins TRBV7-9 to TRBJ1-1, with unresolved D. The CDR3 sequence is 12 residues long. V dropped 1 base and J dropped 8 bases, with 8 bases sitting between them. Germline CDR1 and CDR2: SEHNR and FQNEAQ (reference sequence). CDR3 sequence (DNA): TGTGCCAGCAGCTTAGACAGAACAGAAGCTTTCTTT. Residues: CASSLDRTEAFF.

The V call is TRBV27, the J call TRBJ2-5; 11 bases agree with TRBD2. There are 15 residues in the CDR3. Germline CDR1 is MNHEY and CDR2 is SMNVEV (reference sequence). V gave up 5 bases and J gave up 5 bases; unmatched junction bases: 7. The CDR3 sequence: CASSTRLAGWETQYF. The CDR3 DNA sequence: TGTGCCAGCAGTACCCGACTAGCGGGATGGGAGACCCAGTACTTC.

The chain has TRBV11-2 and TRBJ1-5; weak D call: TRBD1 (5 bases). Trimming took off 2 bases at V and 6 bases at J, with 8 bases between the two ends. Germline V gene data show CDR1 as SGHAT and CDR2 as FQNNGV. This CDR3 spans 13 amino acids. CDR3 in amino acids: CASSLRGGQPQHF. CDR3 in DNA: TGTGCCAGCAGCTTAAGGGGAGGTCAGCCCCAGCATTTT. Supplemented by reference TRBV11-2 and TRBJ1-5, the full variable domain reads EAGVAQSPRYKIIEKRQSVAFWCNPISGHATLYWYQQILGQGPKLLIQFQNNGVVDDSQLPKDRFSAERLKGVDSTLKIQPAKLEDSAVYLCASSLRGGQPQHFGDGTRLSIL.

This sequence joins TRBV25-1 and TRBJ1-3; a weak D match, TRBD1 (5 bases). The CDR3 extends over 13 amino acids. The V end lost 5 bases, the J end lost 8 bases, and 13 bases lay between the germline ends. Germline-derived CDR1 and CDR2 are MGHDK and SYGVNS. The CDR3 loop is CASSTGGVDTIYF. CDR3 bases: TGTGCCAGCAGTACGGGAGGGGTAGACACCATATATTTT.

This rearrangement joins TRBV11-2 to TRBJ2-1; D not resolved. The length of the CDR3 is 13 residues. The V and J ends lost 11 bases and 4 bases respectively, with 15 bases between them. Germline V gives CDR1 SGHAT, CDR2 FQNNGV. The CDR3 region has the DNA TGTGCCTCTCGGCGGCCATATTACAATGAGCAGTTCTTC. Amino acid sequence: CASRRPYYNEQFF.

This sequence joins TRBV10-1 and TRBJ1-1; no clear D gene. The CDR3 is 13 residues long. Trimming pared 4 bases from V and 4 bases from J, leaving 10 bases between. CDR1 WNHNN and CDR2 SYGVQD come from the germline V gene (reference sequence). Here the CDR3 reads CASSVGRITEAFF. The CDR3 DNA is TGCGCCAGCAGTGTAGGGAGGATCACTGAAGCTTTCTTT.

V usage is TRBV11-2 and J usage is TRBJ1-1, with 7 bases identical to TRBD1. CDR1 and CDR2 from the germline V gene are SGHAT and FQNNGV. CDR3 length equals 12 residues. J was trimmed by 7 bases and V by 3 bases; bases with no gene match: 2. DNA for the CDR3: TGTGCCAGCAGCTTCAGGGGGGATGAAGCTTTCTTT. Translating gives CASSFRGDEAFF.

The chain carries TRBV6-2 or TRBV6-3 and TRBJ2-7; D not resolved. The CDR3 length is 16 residues. Germline V CDR1 and CDR2: MNHEY, SVGEGT. Trimming took 2 bases from V and 2 from J, leaving 16 bases between them. CDR3 coding DNA: TGTGCCAGCAGTTACGGGCGGCGGACCCTACCCTACGAGCAGTACTTC. The encoded protein is CASSYGRRTLPYEQYF.

The chain is built from TRBV6-5 and TRBJ1-6; weak D call: TRBD1 (5 bases). The length of the CDR3 is 14 residues. V was cut by 8 bases and J by 4 bases, with 12 bases left in between. Germline V lookup: CDR1 MNHEY, CDR2 SVGAGI. CDR3 DNA: TGTGCCAGCGGTCCGGGACTGTATAATTCACCCCTCCACTTT. Protein product: CASGPGLYNSPLHF.

The chain is built from TRBV28 and TRBJ2-2; D may be TRBD2 (6 bases). CDR1 MDHEN and CDR2 SYDVKM come from the germline V gene. Trimming took off 6 bases at V and 1 base at J, with 15 bases between the two ends. The CDR3 extends over 16 amino acids. DNA of the CDR3: TGTGCCAGCAGCTGGGGAGGCAGGGTGAACACCGGGGAGCTGTTTTTT. Translated, it gives CASSWGGRVNTGELFF. The full variable domain, its missing parts supplied by reference TRBV28 and TRBJ2-2, is DVKVTQSSRYLVKRTGEKVFLECVQDMDHENMFWYRQDPGLGLRLIYFSYDVKMKEKGDIPEGYSVSREKKERFSLILESASTNQTSMYLCASSWGGRVNTGELFFGEGSRLTVL.

This sequence joins TRBV9 and TRBJ2-4; TRBD1 matches at 7 bases. The CDR3 is 15 amino acids. The junction had 6 bases not matched to a gene; V was cut back by 0 bases and J by 6 bases. From germline, CDR1 is SGDLS and CDR2 YYNGEE. The CDR3 region has the DNA TGTGCCAGCAGCGTAGTCCCAGGGGGAGCAAACATTCAGTACTTC. This codes for CASSVVPGGANIQYF.

V and J are TRBV3-1 (or the pseudogene TRBV3-2) and TRBJ2-3, with a tentative D call TRBD1 (5 bases). This CDR3 has 15 residues. V lost 1 base and J lost 6, with 14 bases in between. CDR1 LGHDT and CDR2 YNNKEL come from the germline V gene (reference sequence). CDR3 sequence: CASSQGSQVGDTQYF. The CDR3 DNA reads as TGTGCCAGCAGCCAAGGATCACAGGTGGGGGATACGCAGTATTTT.

This chain connects TRBV18 to TRBJ1-4; 8 bases map to TRBD1. Germline V gene lookup returns CDR1 KGHSH and CDR2 LQKENI. The V and J ends lost 5 bases and 10 bases, in that order; junction bases with no gene match: 12. The CDR3 covers 15 residues. CDR3 sequence: CASSTVKGQGGKLFF. The CDR3 nucleotides are TGTGCCAGCTCAACCGTGAAAGGACAGGGAGGAAAACTGTTTTTT.

The chain links TRBV19 to TRBJ1-5; D not certain. The CDR3 has 15 residues. Germline values: CDR1 LNHDA, CDR2 SQIVND (reference sequence). V was shortened by 9 bases and J by 1 base, with 16 bases between the two germline ends. CDR3 DNA: TGTGCCAGCAGAAGTAACACGGGGAGCAATCAGCCCCAGCATTTT. This encodes CASRSNTGSNQPQHF.